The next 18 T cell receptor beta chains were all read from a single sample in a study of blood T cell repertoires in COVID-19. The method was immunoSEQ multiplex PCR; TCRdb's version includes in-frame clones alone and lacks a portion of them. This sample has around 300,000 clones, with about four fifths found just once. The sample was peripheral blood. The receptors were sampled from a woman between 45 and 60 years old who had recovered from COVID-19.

Here the CDR3 reads CASSGRDRGRETQYF. DNA of the CDR3: TGTGCCAGCAGCGGACGGGACAGGGGGAGAGAGACCCAGTACTTC. The rearrangement joins TRBV11-1 to TRBJ2-5, with TRBD1 matching 11 bases. Trimming at V came to 5 bases and at J to 4 bases, leaving 6 bases not matched to a gene. This CDR3 is 15 amino acids long. CDR1 SGHAT and CDR2 FQDESV come from the germline V gene (reference sequence).

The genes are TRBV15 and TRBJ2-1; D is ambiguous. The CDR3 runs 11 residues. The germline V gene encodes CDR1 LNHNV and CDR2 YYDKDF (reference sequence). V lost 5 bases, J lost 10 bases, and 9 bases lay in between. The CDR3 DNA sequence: TGTGCCACCAGCTCCCCGCGGGAGCAGTTCTTC. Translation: CATSSPREQFF.

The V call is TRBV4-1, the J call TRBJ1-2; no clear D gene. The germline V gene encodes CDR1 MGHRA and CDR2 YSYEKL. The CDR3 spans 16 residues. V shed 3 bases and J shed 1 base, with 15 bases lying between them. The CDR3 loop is CASSHASGFLNYGYTF. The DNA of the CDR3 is TGCGCCAGCAGCCATGCCTCCGGGTTTCTTAACTATGGCTACACCTTC.

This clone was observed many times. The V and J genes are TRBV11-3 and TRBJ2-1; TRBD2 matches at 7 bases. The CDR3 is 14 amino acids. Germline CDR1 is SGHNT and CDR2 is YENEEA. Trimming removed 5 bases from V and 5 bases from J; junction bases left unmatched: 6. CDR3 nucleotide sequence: TGTGCCAGCAGCCCTTCGGGACTAAACAATGAGCAGTTCTTC. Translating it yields CASSPSGLNNEQFF.

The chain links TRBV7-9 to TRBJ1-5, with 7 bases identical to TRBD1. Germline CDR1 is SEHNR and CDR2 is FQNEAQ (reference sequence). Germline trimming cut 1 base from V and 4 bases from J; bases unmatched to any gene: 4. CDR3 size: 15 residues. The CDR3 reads CASSLGDSGNQPQHF. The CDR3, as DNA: TGTGCCAGCAGCTTAGGGGACAGCGGAAATCAGCCCCAGCATTTT.

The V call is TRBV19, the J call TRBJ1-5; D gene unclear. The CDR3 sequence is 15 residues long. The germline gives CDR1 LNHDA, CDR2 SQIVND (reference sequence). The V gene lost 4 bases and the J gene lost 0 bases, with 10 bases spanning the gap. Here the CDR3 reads CASSTIFYSNQPQHF. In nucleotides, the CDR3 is TGTGCCAGTAGTACTATCTTCTATAGCAATCAGCCCCAGCATTTT.

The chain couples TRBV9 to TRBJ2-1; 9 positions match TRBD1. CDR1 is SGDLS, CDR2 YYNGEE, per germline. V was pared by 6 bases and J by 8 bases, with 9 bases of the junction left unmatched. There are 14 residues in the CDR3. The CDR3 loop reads CASTTTGGLDEQFF. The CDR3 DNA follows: TGTGCCAGCACCACGACAGGGGGTCTAGATGAGCAGTTCTTC.

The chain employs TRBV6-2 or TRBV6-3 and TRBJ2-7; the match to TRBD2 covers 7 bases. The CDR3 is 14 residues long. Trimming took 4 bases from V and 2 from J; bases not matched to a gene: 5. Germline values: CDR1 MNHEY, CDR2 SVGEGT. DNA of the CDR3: TGTGCCAGCAGTTCCCTAGCGGTTACCTACGAGCAGTACTTC. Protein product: CASSSLAVTYEQYF.

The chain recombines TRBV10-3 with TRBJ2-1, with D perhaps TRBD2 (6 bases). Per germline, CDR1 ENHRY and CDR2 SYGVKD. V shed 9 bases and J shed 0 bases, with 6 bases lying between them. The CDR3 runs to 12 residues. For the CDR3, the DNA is TGTGCCATGCGGGACTCCTACAATGAGCAGTTCTTC. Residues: CAMRDSYNEQFF.

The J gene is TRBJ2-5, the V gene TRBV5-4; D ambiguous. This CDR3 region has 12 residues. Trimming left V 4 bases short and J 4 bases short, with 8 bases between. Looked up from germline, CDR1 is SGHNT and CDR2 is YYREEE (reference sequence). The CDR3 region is CASSQPGETQYF. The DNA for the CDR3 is TGTGCCAGCAGCCAACCCGGAGAGACCCAGTACTTC.

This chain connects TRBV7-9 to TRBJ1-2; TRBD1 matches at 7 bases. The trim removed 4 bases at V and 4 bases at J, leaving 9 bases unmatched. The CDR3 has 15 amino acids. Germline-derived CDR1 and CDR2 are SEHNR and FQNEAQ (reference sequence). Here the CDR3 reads CASSSATGEVYGYTF. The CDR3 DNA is TGTGCCAGCAGCTCAGCTACAGGGGAGGTCTATGGCTACACCTTC.

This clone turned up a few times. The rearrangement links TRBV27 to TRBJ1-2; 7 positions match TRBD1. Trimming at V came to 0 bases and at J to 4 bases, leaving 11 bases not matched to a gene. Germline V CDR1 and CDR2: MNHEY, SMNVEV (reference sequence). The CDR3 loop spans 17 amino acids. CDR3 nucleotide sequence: TGTGCCAGCAGTTTATCCTGGACGACAGGGTCGATCTATGGCTACACCTTC. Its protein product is CASSLSWTTGSIYGYTF.

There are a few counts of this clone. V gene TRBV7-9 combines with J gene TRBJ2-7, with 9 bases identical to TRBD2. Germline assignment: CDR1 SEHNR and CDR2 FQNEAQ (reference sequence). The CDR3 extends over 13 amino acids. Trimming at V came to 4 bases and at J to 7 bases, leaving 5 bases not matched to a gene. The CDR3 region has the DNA TGTGCCAGCAGCTCCGGACTAGCGCGGGAGCAGTACTTC. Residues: CASSSGLAREQYF.

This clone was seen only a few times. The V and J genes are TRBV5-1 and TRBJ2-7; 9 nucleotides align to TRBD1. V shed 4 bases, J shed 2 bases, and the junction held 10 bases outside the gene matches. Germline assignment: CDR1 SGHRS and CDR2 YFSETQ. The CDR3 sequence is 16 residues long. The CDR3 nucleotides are TGCGCCAGCAGCCCCGGGACAGGGACAGTTACCTACGAGCAGTACTTC. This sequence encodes CASSPGTGTVTYEQYF. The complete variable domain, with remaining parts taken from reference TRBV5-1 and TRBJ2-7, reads KAGVTQTPRYLIKTRGQQVTLSCSPISGHRSVSWYQQTPGQGLQFLFEYFSETQRNKGNFPGRFSGRQFSNSRSEMNVSTLELGDSALYLCASSPGTGTVTYEQYFGPGTRLTVT.

The CDR3 DNA reads TGTGCCAGTAGTATAGATTGGCTAGCGGGAGGGCCCATGGGAAATGAGCAGTTCTTC. This sequence encodes CASSIDWLAGGPMGNEQFF. The rearrangement links TRBV19 to TRBJ2-1; TRBD2 matches at 12 bases. The J segment lost 7 bases and the V segment lost 0 bases, leaving 13 bases of the junction unmatched. This CDR3 contains 19 residues. Germline V gene lookup returns CDR1 LNHDA and CDR2 SQIVND (reference sequence).

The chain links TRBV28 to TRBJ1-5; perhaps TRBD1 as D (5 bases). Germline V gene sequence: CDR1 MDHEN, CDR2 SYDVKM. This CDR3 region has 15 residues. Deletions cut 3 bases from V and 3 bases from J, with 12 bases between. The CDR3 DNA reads TGTGCCAGCAGTTTCCTGGACAAGGACAATCAGCCCCAGCATTTT. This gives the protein CASSFLDKDNQPQHF.

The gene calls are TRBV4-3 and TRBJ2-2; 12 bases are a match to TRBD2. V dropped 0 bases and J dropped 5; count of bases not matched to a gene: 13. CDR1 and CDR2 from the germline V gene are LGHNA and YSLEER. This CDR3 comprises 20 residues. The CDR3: CASSQDFWLAGGPGTGELFF. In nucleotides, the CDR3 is TGCGCCAGCAGCCAAGATTTTTGGCTAGCGGGAGGGCCGGGGACCGGGGAGCTGTTTTTT.

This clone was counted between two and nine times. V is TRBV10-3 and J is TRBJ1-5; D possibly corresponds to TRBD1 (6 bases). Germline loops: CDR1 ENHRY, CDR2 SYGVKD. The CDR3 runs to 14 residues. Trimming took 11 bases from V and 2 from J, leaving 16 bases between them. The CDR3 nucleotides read TGTGCCGCCAGGGGCTCCGGTGGCAATCAGCCCCAGCATTTT. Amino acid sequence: CAARGSGGNQPQHF.